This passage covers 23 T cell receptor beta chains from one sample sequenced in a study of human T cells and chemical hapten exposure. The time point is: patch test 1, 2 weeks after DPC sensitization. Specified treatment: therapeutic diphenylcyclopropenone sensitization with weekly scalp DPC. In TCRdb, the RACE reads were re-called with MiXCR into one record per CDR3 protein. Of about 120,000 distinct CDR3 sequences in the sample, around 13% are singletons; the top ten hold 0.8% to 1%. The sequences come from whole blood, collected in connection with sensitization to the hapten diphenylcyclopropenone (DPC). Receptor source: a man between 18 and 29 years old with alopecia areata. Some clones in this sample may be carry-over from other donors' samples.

Written as DNA, the CDR3 is TGTGCCAGCAGTTACTCGCGTTCCTTATGGTTCTTC. This gives the protein CASSYSRSLWFF. The chain recombines TRBV6-2 or TRBV6-3 with TRBJ2-1; D is unclear. This CDR3 contains 12 residues. Per germline, CDR1 MNHEY and CDR2 SVGEGT. Trimming removed 0 bases at V and 15 bases at J, with 12 bases between.

This chain's CDR3 is CASSSGTYKTYEQYF. The CDR3 bases are TGTGCCAGCAGCTCCGGGACCTATAAAACCTACGAGCAGTACTTC. The V gene is TRBV7-2, the J gene TRBJ2-7; D may correspond to TRBD1 or TRBD2 (5 bases each). This CDR3 is 15 amino acids long. Germline CDR1 SGHTA, CDR2 FQGNSA. V lost 4 bases to trimming and J lost 2 bases, with 15 bases between them. The full variable domain, rest sourced from reference TRBV7-2 and TRBJ2-7, is GAGVSQSPSNKVTEKGKDVELRCDPISGHTALYWYRQSLGQGLEFLIYFQGNSAPDKSGLPSDRFSAERTGGSVSTLTIQRTQQEDSAVYLCASSSGTYKTYEQYFGPGTRLTVT.

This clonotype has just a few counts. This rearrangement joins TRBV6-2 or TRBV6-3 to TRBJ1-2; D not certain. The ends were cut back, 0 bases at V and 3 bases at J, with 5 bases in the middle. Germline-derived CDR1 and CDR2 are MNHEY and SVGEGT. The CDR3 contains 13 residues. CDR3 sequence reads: CASSYSRDYGYTF. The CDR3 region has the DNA TGTGCCAGCAGTTACTCAAGGGACTATGGCTACACCTTC.

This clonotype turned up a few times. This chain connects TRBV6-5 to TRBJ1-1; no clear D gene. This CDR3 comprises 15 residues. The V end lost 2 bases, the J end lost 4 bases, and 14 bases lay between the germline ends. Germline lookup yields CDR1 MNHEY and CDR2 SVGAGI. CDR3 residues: CASSYRPGEATEAFF. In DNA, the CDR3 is TGTGCCAGCAGTTACCGCCCTGGGGAGGCCACTGAAGCTTTCTTT.

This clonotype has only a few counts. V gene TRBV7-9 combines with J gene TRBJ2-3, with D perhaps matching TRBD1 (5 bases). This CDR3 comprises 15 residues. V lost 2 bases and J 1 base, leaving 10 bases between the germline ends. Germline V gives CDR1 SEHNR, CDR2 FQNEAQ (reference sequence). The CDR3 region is CASSLMAGRTDTQYF. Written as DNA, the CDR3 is TGTGCCAGCAGCTTAATGGCAGGGCGCACAGATACGCAGTATTTT.

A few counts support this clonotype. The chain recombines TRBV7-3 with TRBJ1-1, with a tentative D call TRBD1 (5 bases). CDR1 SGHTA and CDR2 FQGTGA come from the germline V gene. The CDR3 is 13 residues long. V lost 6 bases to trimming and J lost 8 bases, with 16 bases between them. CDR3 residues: CASSLYETAEAFF. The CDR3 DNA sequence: TGTGCCAGCAGTTTATACGAGACAGCAGAAGCTTTCTTT.

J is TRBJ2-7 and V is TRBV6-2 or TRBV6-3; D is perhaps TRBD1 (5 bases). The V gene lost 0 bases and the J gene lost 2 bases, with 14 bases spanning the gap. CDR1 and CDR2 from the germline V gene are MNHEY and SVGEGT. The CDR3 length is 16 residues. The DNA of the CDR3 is TGTGCCAGCAGTTACTCGATGGGGCCGTCAACCTACGAGCAGTACGTC. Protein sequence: CASSYSMGPSTYEQYV.

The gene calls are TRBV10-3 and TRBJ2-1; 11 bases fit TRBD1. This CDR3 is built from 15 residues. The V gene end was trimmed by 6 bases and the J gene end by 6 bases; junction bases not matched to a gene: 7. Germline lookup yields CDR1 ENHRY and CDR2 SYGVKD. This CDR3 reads CAISVGTGGGNEQFF. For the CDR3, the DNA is TGTGCCATCAGCGTAGGGACAGGGGGAGGCAATGAGCAGTTCTTC.

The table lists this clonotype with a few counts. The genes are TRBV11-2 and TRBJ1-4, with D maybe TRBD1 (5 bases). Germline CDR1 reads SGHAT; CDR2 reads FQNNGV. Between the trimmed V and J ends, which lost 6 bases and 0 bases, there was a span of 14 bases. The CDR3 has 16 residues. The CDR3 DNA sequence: TGTGCCAGCAGTTCTCTTGGGACGGCAACTAATGAAAAACTGTTTTTT. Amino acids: CASSSLGTATNEKLFF.

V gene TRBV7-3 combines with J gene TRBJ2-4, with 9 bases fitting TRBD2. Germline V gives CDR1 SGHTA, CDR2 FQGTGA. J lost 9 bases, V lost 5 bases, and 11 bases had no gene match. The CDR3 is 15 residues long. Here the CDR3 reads CASSPLGGGAGIQYF. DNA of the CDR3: TGTGCCAGCAGCCCCCTCGGCGGGGGGGCCGGCATTCAGTACTTC.

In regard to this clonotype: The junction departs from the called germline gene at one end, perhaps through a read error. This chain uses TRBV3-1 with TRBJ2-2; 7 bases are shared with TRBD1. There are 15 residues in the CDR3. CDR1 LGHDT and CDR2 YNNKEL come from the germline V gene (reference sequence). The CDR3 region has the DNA TGTGCCAGCTGCCATTCCGACAGGGACACCGGGGAGCTGTTTTTT. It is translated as CASCHSDRDTGELFF.

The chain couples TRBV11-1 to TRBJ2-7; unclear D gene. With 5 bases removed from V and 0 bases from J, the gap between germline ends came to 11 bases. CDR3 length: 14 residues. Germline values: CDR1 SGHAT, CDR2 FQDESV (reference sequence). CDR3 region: CASSPREASYEQYF. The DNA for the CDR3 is TGTGCCAGCAGCCCCCGTGAAGCCTCCTACGAGCAGTACTTC.

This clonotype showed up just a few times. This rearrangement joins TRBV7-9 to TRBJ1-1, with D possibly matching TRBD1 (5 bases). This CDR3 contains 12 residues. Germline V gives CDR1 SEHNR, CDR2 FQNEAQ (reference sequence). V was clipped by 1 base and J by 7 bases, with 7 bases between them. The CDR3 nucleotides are TGTGCCAGCAGCTTAGAGAGGGGTGAAGCTTTCTTT. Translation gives CASSLERGEAFF.

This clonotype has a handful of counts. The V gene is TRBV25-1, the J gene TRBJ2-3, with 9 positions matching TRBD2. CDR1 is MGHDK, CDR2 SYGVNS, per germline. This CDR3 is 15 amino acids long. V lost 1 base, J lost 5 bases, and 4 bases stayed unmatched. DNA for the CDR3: TGTGCCAGCAGTGAATTTCGCGGGGGGGTAGATACGCAGTATTTT. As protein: CASSEFRGGVDTQYF.

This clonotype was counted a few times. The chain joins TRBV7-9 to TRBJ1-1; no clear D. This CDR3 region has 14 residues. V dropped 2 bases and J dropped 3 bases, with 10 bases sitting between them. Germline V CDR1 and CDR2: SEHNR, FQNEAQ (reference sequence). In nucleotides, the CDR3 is TGTGCCAGCAGCTTAAGTGGCAGAGACACTGAAGCTTTCTTT. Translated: CASSLSGRDTEAFF.

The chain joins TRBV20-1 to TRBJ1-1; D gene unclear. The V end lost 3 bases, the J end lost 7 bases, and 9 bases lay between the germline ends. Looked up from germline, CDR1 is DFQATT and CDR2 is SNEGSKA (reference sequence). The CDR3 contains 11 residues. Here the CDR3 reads CSASPAIEAFF. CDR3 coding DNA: TGCAGTGCTAGTCCGGCTATTGAAGCTTTCTTT.

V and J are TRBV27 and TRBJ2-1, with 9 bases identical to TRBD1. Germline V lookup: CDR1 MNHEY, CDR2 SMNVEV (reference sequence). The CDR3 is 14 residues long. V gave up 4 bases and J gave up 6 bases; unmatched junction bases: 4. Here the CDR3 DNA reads TGTGCCAGCAGTTCGGGACAGGGTTTCAATGAGCAGTTCTTC. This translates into CASSSGQGFNEQFF.

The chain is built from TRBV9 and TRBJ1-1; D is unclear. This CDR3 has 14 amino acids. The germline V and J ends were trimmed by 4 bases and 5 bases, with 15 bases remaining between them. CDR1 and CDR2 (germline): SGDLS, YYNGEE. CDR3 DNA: TGTGCCAGCAGCCTGGAGTCGGGCCGGACTGAAGCTTTCTTT. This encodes CASSLESGRTEAFF. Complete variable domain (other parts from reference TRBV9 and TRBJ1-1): DSGVTQTPKHLITATGQRVTLRCSPRSGDLSVYWYQQSLDQGLQFLIQYYNGEERAKGNILERFSAQQFPDLHSELNLSSLELGDSALYFCASSLESGRTEAFFGQGTRLTVV.

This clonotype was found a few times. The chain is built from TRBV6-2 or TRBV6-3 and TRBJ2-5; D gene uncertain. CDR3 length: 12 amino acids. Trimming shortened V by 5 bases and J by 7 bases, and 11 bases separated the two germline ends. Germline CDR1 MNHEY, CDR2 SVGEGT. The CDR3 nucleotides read TGTGCCAGCAGTACCGAAGCTGGGACCCAGTACTTC. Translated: CASSTEAGTQYF.

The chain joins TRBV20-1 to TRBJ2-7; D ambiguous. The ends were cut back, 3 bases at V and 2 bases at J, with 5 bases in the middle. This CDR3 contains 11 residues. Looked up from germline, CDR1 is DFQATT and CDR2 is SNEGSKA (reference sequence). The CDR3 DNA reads TGCAGTGCTAGGCTCGCCTACGAGCAGTACTTC. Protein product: CSARLAYEQYF.

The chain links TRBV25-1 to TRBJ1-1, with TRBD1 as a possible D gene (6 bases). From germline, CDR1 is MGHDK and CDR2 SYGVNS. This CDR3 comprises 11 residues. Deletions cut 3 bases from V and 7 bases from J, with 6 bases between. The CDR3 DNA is TGTGCCAGCAGTGAGACAGGTGAAGCTTTCTTT. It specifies CASSETGEAFF.

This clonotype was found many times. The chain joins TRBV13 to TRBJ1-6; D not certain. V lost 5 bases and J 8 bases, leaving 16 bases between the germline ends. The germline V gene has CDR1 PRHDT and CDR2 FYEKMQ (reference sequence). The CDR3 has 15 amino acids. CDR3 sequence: CASSPRPGPYSPLHF. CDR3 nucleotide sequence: TGTGCCAGCAGCCCACGTCCTGGACCGTATTCACCCCTCCACTTT.

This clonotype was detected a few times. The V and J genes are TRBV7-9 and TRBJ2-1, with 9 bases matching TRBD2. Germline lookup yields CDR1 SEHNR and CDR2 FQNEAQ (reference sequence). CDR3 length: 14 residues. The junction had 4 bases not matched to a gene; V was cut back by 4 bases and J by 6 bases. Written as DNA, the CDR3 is TGTGCCAGCAGCTCAAGCGGGGGGACCAATGAGCAGTTCTTC. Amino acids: CASSSSGGTNEQFF.